The T cell receptor beta chain under discussion was sequenced for a study of T cell responses to AZD1222 COVID-19 vaccine. Background on the study: Timing groups of about 4 and about 12 weeks for second doses were pooled.

Sequenced by immunoSEQ multiplex PCR; TCRdb stores in-frame clones only, minus some. Of over 95,000 clones in the sample, nearly 90% were seen once. The source of this sequence is an adult in good health. The material was peripheral blood, obtained on day 0 of AZD1222 vaccination.

The DNA for the CDR3 is TGCGCCGTGCCAGGACGGGCCTACGAGCAGTACTTC. It codes for CAVPGRAYEQYF. The V gene is TRBV23-1, the J gene TRBJ2-7, with no clear D. TRBV23-1 is an open reading frame whose function is uncertain. V dropped 11 bases and J dropped 2 bases, with 13 bases sitting between them. The length of the CDR3 is 12 residues.